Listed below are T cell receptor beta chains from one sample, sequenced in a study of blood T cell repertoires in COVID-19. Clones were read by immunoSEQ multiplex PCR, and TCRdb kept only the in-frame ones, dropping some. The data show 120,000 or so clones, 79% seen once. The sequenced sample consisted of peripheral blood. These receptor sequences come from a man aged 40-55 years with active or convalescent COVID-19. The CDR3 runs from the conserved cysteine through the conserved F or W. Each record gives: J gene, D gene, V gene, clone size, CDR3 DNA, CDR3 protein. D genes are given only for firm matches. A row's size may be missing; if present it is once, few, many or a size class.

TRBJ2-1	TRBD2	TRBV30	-	TGTGCCTGGAGTGCCCTAACTAGCGGGAGTTTGGATGAGCAGTTCTTC	CAWSALTSGSLDEQFF
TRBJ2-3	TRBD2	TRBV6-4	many	TGTGCCAGCAGTGACACTAGCGGGGGGTCAGATACGCAGTATTTT	CASSDTSGGSDTQYF
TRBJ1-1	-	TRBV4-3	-	TGCGCCAGCAGCCAAGATGAGGGACAGAACACTGAAGCTTTCTTT	CASSQDEGQNTEAFF
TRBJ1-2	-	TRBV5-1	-	TGCGCCAGCAGCTTGCGGGAGAACTATGGCTACACCTTC	CASSLRENYGYTF
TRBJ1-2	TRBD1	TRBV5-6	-	TGTGCCAGCAGCTTGTGGCCCAGGGACAGTGGGGAGAGGGGCTACACCTTC	CASSLWPRDSGERGYTF
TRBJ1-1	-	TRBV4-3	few	TGCGCCAGCAGCCAAGAGCGACAGTTGAACACTGAAGCTTTCTTT	CASSQERQLNTEAFF
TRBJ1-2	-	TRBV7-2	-	TGTGCCAGCAGCGCGACGGTTAGGGGTGGCTACACCTTC	CASSATVRGGYTF
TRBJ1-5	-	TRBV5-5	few	TGTGCCAGCAGCTGGTCCCGGGACACTAATCAGCCCCAGCATTTT	CASSWSRDTNQPQHF
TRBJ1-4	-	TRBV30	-	TGTGCCTGGAGTCCCCTAGGTGAAAAACTGTTTTTT	CAWSPLGEKLFF
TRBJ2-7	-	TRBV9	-	TGTGCCAGCAGCGCCGGGACACTCGAATACGAGCAGTACTTC	CASSAGTLEYEQYF